These 17 T cell receptor beta chains came from one sample sequenced in a study of regulatory T cells in long-lasting Graves disease. Time point meaning: newly diagnosed GD, antithyroid drugs for less than 3 months. The TCR library used RNA extracted from PBMCs. TCR beta libraries were built with iRepertoire HTBI primers and Arm-PCR of CDR3 regions. TCRdb reprocessed the multiplex PCR reads with MiXCR, giving one entry per CDR3 protein. The sample lists almost 450,000 distinct CDR3 sequences, about 15% occurring once. The same data also went into a second study, on T cells in Graves' hyperthyroidism and ophthalmopathy.

The source material was peripheral blood mononuclear cells (PBMCs), sampled at new diagnosis, from a patient treated with antithyroid drugs. These TCRs come from a woman in her twenties or thirties with Graves disease.

This clonotype was seen many times. The V and J genes are TRBV20-1 and TRBJ2-7; 9 positions agree with TRBD2. The germline gives CDR1 DFQATT, CDR2 SNEGSKA (reference sequence). CDR3 length: 18 residues. The J segment lost 4 bases and the V segment lost 6 bases, leaving 22 bases of the junction unmatched. CDR3 sequence reads: CSASGRAGGTRDPYEQYF. The CDR3 bases are TGCAGTGCATCTGGTCGAGCGGGAGGAACCCGAGACCCATACGAGCAGTACTTC.

This clonotype was counted at least ten times. This sequence joins TRBV12-5 and TRBJ2-5; 8 bases are a match to TRBD2. The CDR3 covers 13 residues. The trim removed 1 base at V and 5 bases at J, leaving 0 bases unmatched. CDR1 LGHNT and CDR2 FRNRAP come from the germline V gene. CDR3 protein: CASGLGLAETQYF. In DNA, the CDR3 is TGTGCTAGTGGTTTGGGACTAGCGGAGACCCAGTACTTC. Full variable domain (remainder filled in from reference TRBV12-5 and TRBJ2-5): DARVTQTPRHKVTEMGQEVTMRCQPILGHNTVFWYRQTMMQGLELLAYFRNRAPLDDSGMPKDRFSAEMPDATLATLKIQPSEPRDSAVYFCASGLGLAETQYFGPGTRLLVL.

This clonotype was seen many times. Here the CDR3 reads CASSESKGETQYF. In nucleotides, the CDR3 is TGCGCCAGCAGTGAGTCTAAGGGGGAGACCCAGTACTTC. This sequence joins TRBV10-1 and TRBJ2-5; D may be TRBD1 (5 bases). The CDR3 runs to 13 residues. Trimming pared 0 bases from V and 5 bases from J, leaving 7 bases between. Germline V gene sequence: CDR1 WNHNN, CDR2 SYGVQD (reference sequence).

This clonotype was observed many times. The rearrangement links TRBV29-1 to TRBJ1-1; D uncertain. This CDR3 contains 12 residues. V was cut by 3 bases and J by 4 bases, with 9 bases left in between. CDR1 SQVTM and CDR2 ANQGSEA come from the germline V gene. As DNA, the CDR3 is TGCAGCGTTGATTCTTTGAGCACTGAAGCTTTCTTT. Residues: CSVDSLSTEAFF. The full variable domain, with the rest looked up from reference TRBV29-1 and TRBJ1-1, is SAVISQKPSRDICQRGTSLTIQCQVDSQVTMMFWYRQQPGQSLTLIATANQGSEATYESGFVIDKFPISRPNLTFSTLTVSNMSPEDSSIYLCSVDSLSTEAFFGQGTRLTVV.

Turning to this clonotype: A read error may account for a junction end that differs from germline. The chain has TRBV29-1 and TRBJ2-5, with D possibly TRBD1 on 6 matching bases. This CDR3 comprises 13 residues. Germline V gene data show CDR1 as SQVTM and CDR2 as ANQGSEA. Written as DNA, the CDR3 is TGCAGCGTTGAAGATCCGACAGGTTTTGGCTATGACTTC. Its translation: CSVEDPTGFGYDF. The full variable domain, rest sourced from reference TRBV29-1 and TRBJ2-5, is SAVISQKPSRDICQRGTSLTIQCQVDSQVTMMFWYRQQPGQSLTLIATANQGSEATYESGFVIDKFPISRPNLTFSTLTVSNMSPEDSSIYLCSVEDPTGFGYDFGPGTRLLVL.

This clonotype has a count of ten or more. This sequence joins TRBV12-5 and TRBJ2-2; TRBD2 matches 11 bases. Germline V gives CDR1 LGHNT, CDR2 FRNRAP. J lost 4 bases, V lost 3 bases, and 7 bases had no gene match. CDR3 size: 17 residues. CDR3 in DNA: TGTGCTAGTGGTTTCGGGACTAGCGGAAACCCCACCGGGGAGCTGTTTTTT. As protein: CASGFGTSGNPTGELFF.

The V and J genes are TRBV5-5 and TRBJ2-3; 9 bases are a match to TRBD2. This CDR3 spans 16 amino acids. Per germline, CDR1 SGHKS and CDR2 YYEKEE (reference sequence). V lost 2 bases, J lost 3 bases, and 7 bases stayed unmatched. DNA of the CDR3: TGTGCCAGCAGCTTAGTGGCGGGAGGGAGGACAGATACGCAGTATTTT. It yields the protein CASSLVAGGRTDTQYF. The whole variable domain, remainder taken from reference TRBV5-5 and TRBJ2-3, is DAGVTQSPTHLIKTRGQQVTLRCSPISGHKSVSWYQQVLGQGPQFIFQYYEKEERGRGNFPDRFSARQFPNYSSELNVNALLLGDSALYLCASSLVAGGRTDTQYFGPGTRLTVL.

This clonotype showed up just a few times. The chain recombines TRBV11-3 with TRBJ2-6; tentatively, D is TRBD2 (6 bases). Per germline, CDR1 SGHNT and CDR2 YENEEA. The CDR3 length is 15 residues. The V end was cut by 11 bases, the J end by 0 bases, with 14 bases between. CDR3 in DNA: TGTGCCGCCTCTATCGGGGGCTCTGGGGCCAACGTCCTGACTTTC. Translated: CAASIGGSGANVLTF.

This clonotype was counted only a few times. The chain combines TRBV29-1 with TRBJ2-4; 7 nucleotides agree with TRBD2. CDR3 size: 15 residues. In germline, CDR1 is SQVTM, CDR2 ANQGSEA. Trimming took 1 base from V and 2 from J; bases not matched to a gene: 5. The chain's CDR3 is CSVEGRESPKNIQYF. The DNA for the CDR3 is TGCAGCGTTGAAGGGCGGGAGTCCCCCAAAAACATTCAGTACTTC.

In the case of this clonotype: One end of the junction does not line up with germline, which may come from a read error. This chain joins TRBV14 and TRBJ2-1, with 11 positions matching TRBD2. Germline V CDR1 and CDR2: SGHDN, FVKESK. This CDR3 has 15 residues. The CDR3: CASSRGTSGNNDQFF. The CDR3 bases are TGTGCCAGCAGCCGCGGGACTAGCGGCAACAATGATCAGTTCTTC.

This clonotype was found many times. The chain couples TRBV20-1 to TRBJ2-7; D remains ambiguous. This CDR3 contains 13 residues. The V and J ends lost 0 bases and 6 bases respectively, with 12 bases between them. Germline lookup yields CDR1 DFQATT and CDR2 SNEGSKA (reference sequence). The CDR3 region is CSARDWASGEQYF. Here the CDR3 DNA reads TGCAGTGCTAGAGATTGGGCTAGTGGCGAGCAGTACTTC.

Comment on this clonotype: This likely stems from a read error, as it lies one base from a far larger clone. The chain joins TRBV18 to TRBJ2-3; D may be TRBD1 (5 bases). The last part of the DNA fits TRBJ1-1 better; the J call may be wrong. Germline V gene data show CDR1 as KGHSH and CDR2 as LQKENI. This CDR3 is 16 amino acids long. As DNA, the CDR3 is TGTGCCAGCTCCCCCCGGGGCGGGGGTTCGAACACTGAAGCTTTCTTT. It translates to CASSPRGGGSNTEAFF.

In this sample, this clonotype turned up many times. V gene TRBV28 combines with J gene TRBJ1-2; D is unclear. Germline CDR1 and CDR2: MDHEN and SYDVKM. The CDR3 runs to 13 residues. V was trimmed by 5 bases and J by 5 bases, leaving 12 bases between them. Written as DNA, the CDR3 is TGTGCCAGCAGTCCCGAGACAAGTTATGGCTACACCTTC. This encodes CASSPETSYGYTF.

This clonotype came up many times. This chain links TRBV20-1 with TRBJ1-3; weak D call: TRBD1 (5 bases). The CDR3 is 14 residues long. Trimming removed 6 bases from V and 2 bases from J, with 14 bases in between. Per the germline V gene, CDR1 is DFQATT and CDR2 is SNEGSKA (reference sequence). The CDR3: CSASQGNAGNTIYF. The CDR3 DNA sequence: TGCAGTGCATCCCAGGGAAACGCTGGAAACACCATATATTTT.

The chain joins TRBV19 to TRBJ1-5, with D hard to call. The germline CDR1 and CDR2 sequences are LNHDA and SQIVND (reference sequence). The CDR3 is made up of 12 amino acids. V lost 3 bases and J lost 7, with 7 bases in between. CDR3 in amino acids: CASSMPRQPQHF. For the CDR3, the DNA is TGTGCCAGTAGTATGCCGCGGCAGCCCCAGCATTTT.

This clonotype was found many times. The chain uses TRBV5-1 and TRBJ2-7, with D unresolved. Germline CDR1 is SGHRS and CDR2 is YFSETQ. V was cut by 4 bases and J by 5 bases, with 10 bases left in between. This CDR3 has 12 residues. The CDR3 loop reads CASSPSTDEQYF. Here the CDR3 DNA reads TGCGCCAGCAGCCCCTCTACGGACGAGCAGTACTTC.

This clonotype was observed at least ten times. This rearrangement joins TRBV27 to TRBJ1-4; possibly TRBD1 for D (6 bases). The V end lost 5 bases, the J end lost 5 bases, and 15 bases lay between the germline ends. The germline CDR1 and CDR2 sequences are MNHEY and SMNVEV (reference sequence). This CDR3 spans 15 amino acids. CDR3: CASSPRGRGNEKLFF. The CDR3 nucleotides read TGTGCCAGCAGTCCGCGTGGCAGGGGAAATGAAAAACTGTTTTTT.